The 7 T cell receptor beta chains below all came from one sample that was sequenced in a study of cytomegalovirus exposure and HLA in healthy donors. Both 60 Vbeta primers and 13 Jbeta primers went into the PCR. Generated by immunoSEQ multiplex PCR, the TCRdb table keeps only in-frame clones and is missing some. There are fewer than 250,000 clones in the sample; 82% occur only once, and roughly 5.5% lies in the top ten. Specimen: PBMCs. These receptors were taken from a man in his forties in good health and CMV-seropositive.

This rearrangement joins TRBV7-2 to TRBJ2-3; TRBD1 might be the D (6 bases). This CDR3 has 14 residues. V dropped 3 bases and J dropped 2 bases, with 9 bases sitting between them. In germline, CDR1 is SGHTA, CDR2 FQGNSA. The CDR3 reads CASSFGQLTDTQYF. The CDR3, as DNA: TGTGCCAGCAGCTTCGGACAGCTCACAGATACGCAGTATTTT.

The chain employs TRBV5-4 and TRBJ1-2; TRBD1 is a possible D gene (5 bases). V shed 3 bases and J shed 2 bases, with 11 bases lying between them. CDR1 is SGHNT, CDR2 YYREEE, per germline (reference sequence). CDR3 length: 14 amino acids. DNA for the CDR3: TGTGCCAGCAGCTCGTTCCAGGGAAACTATGGCTACACCTTC. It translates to CASSSFQGNYGYTF.

The CDR3 DNA reads as TGTGCCAGCAGTTACCCCCCCAGTGCCAGGGAAGGAGAGCAGTACTTC. This encodes CASSYPPSAREGEQYF. V and J are TRBV6-6 and TRBJ2-7, with D possibly matching TRBD1 (5 bases). This CDR3 is 16 amino acids long. Trimming left V 2 bases short and J 7 bases short, with 21 bases between. Germline V gene sequence: CDR1 MNHNY, CDR2 SVGAGI (reference sequence).

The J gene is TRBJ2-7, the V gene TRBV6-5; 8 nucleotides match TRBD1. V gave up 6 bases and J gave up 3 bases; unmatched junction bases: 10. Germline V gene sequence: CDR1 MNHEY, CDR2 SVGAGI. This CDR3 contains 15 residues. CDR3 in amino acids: CASRPSGTGIYEQYF. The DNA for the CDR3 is TGTGCCAGCAGACCCTCCGGGACAGGAATCTACGAGCAGTACTTC.

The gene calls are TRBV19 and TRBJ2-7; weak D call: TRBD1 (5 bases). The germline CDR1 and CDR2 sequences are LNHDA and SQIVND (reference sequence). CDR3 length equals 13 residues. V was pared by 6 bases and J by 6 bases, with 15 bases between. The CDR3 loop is CASSSIYRSEQYF. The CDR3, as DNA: TGTGCCAGTAGCTCTATCTACAGGAGCGAGCAGTACTTC.

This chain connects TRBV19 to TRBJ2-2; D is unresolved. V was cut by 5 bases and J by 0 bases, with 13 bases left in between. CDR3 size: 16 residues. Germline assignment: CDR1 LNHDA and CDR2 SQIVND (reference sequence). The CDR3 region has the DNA TGTGCCAGTAGTTTCCTCGGAGCAACGAACACCGGGGAGCTGTTTTTT. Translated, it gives CASSFLGATNTGELFF.

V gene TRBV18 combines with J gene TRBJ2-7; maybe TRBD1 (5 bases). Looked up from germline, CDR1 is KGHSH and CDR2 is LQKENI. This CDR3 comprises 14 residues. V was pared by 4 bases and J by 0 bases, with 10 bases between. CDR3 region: CASSQQASSYEQYF. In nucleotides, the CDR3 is TGTGCCAGCTCACAACAGGCGAGCTCCTACGAGCAGTACTTC.